A selection of T cell receptor beta chains follows, all from one sample in a study of response to subunit inactivated influenza vaccine. TCRdb re-derived calls from the RT-PCR reads in MiXCR, one entry per CDR3 protein. Of hundreds of thousands of distinct CDR3 sequences listed, roughly 14% are singletons. The sample here was PBMCs from blood, taken 12 days after vaccination. The receptors here all came from a man aged 50 or older who received an inactivated influenza vaccine. CDR3s include the opening cysteine and the closing phenylalanine or tryptophan. Fields, in order: J gene, D gene, V gene, clone size, CDR3 DNA, CDR3 protein. D genes are given only for firm matches. Rows may omit the clone size; those that give it use once, few, many or a size class.

>TRBJ1-4|NA|TRBV4-3|few
TGCGCCAGCAGCCAAGAGGCGTATCTTAATGAAAAACTGTTTTTT
CASSQEAYLNEKLFF
>TRBJ2-5|NA|TRBV29-1|few
TGCAGCGCTGGATTCCGCCAAGAGACCCAGTACTTC
CSAGFRQETQYF
>TRBJ2-5|NA|TRBV5-1|NA
TGCGCCAGCAGCAACCCCGGGGCGGAGACCCAGTACTTC
CASSNPGAETQYF
>TRBJ2-3|NA|TRBV5-1|NA
TGCGCCAGCAGCCGGACATACTCTAGCACAGATACGCAGTATTTT
CASSRTYSSTDTQYF
>TRBJ1-5|NA|TRBV6-1|NA
TGTGCCAGCAGTACGGGGAATAGCAATCAGCCCCAGCACTTT
CASSTGNSNQPQHF
>TRBJ1-3|NA|TRBV18|NA
TGTGCCAGCTCACCCACGGTCTTCTCTGGAAACACCATATATTTT
CASSPTVFSGNTIYF
>TRBJ2-5|NA|TRBV6-5|NA
TGTGCCAGCAGTTACCGTAAGGGGTACGAGACCCAGTACTTC
CASSYRKGYETQYF
>TRBJ1-5|NA|TRBV20-1|few
TGCAGTGCTAGAGGATATAGCAATCAGCCCCAGCATTTT
CSARGYSNQPQHF
>TRBJ2-2|NA|TRBV5-1|NA
TGCGCCAGCAGCCAGTCTCTTCCGGGGGCCGGGGAGCTGTTTTTT
CASSQSLPGAGELFF
>TRBJ2-7|TRBD2|TRBV7-8|NA
TGTGCCAGCAGCTCGCGCGAAGGGAGGGAAAGATTGTACGAGCAGTACTTC
CASSSREGRERLYEQYF
>TRBJ2-1|NA|TRBV5-5|few
TGTGCCAGCAGCTTGCAACAGGGCAACAATGAGCAGTTCTTC
CASSLQQGNNEQFF
>TRBJ2-3|NA|TRBV11-2|NA
TGTGCCAGCAGCACCGTACTCACCTTGGGCCCGAGAGATACGCAGTATTTT
CASSTVLTLGPRDTQYF
>TRBJ2-7|NA|TRBV18|NA
TGTGCCAGCTCACCACCCGGCTACCCATCCTACGAGCAGTACTTC
CASSPPGYPSYEQYF
>TRBJ2-2|NA|TRBV30|NA
TGTGCCTGGACCTTAGGGGGGACCGGGGAGCTGTTTTTT
CAWTLGGTGELFF
>TRBJ2-3|NA|TRBV12-3/TRBV12-4|few
TGTGCCAGCAGTTTAGCTTTCGGTTCGGCGGATACGCAGTATTTT
CASSLAFGSADTQYF
>TRBJ2-7|NA|TRBV12-3/TRBV12-4|few
TGTGCCAGCAGTTTAGTGCCACTTACTCCTAACGAGCAGTACTTC
CASSLVPLTPNEQYF
>TRBJ2-7|NA|TRBV5-5|many
TGTGCCAGCAGCTTAATCTCCGGCCAGCAGTACTTC
CASSLISGQQYF
>TRBJ2-7|NA|TRBV4-2|few
TGTGCCAGCAGCCAAGATGATTCGGGGAGCTACGAGCAGTACTTC
CASSQDDSGSYEQYF
>TRBJ2-5|TRBD2|TRBV3-1|NA
TGTGCCAGCAGCCAACTAGCGGGAGAAGGAGAGACCCAGTACTTC
CASSQLAGEGETQYF
>TRBJ2-5|TRBD1|TRBV4-3|many
TGCGCCAGCAGCCCCCGGGACAGACCAGGGGAGACCCAGTACTTC
CASSPRDRPGETQYF
>TRBJ2-1|NA|TRBV6-2/TRBV6-3|NA
TGTGCCAGCAGCTCAGTCCCCACAGGTATTGGCTACAATGAGCAGTTCTTC
CASSSVPTGIGYNEQFF
>TRBJ1-2|TRBD1|TRBV28|NA
TGTGCCAGCAGAATTGACAGGGGCGGTTTGATTGGCTACACCTTC
CASRIDRGGLIGYTF
>TRBJ2-7|TRBD2|TRBV29-1|few
TGCAGCGTTGCCTTAGCGGGGTACGAGCAGTACTTC
CSVALAGYEQYF
>TRBJ1-2|NA|TRBV18|few
TGTGCCAGCTCACTTGACACAGGGATGCTCGGCTACACCTTC
CASSLDTGMLGYTF
>TRBJ2-4|NA|TRBV7-9|NA
TGTGCCAGCAGCAGCGGACACAGAAACATTCAGTACTTC
CASSSGHRNIQYF
>TRBJ1-6|NA|TRBV7-9|NA
TGTGCCAGCAGCTTAGGCGCGAGAGAACCCCTCCACTTT
CASSLGAREPLHF
>TRBJ2-4|TRBD1|TRBV12-3/TRBV12-4|NA
TGTGCCAGCAGTTCTAGGACAGGGGCACTAGCCAAAAACATTCAGTACTTC
CASSSRTGALAKNIQYF
>TRBJ2-7|TRBD1|TRBV4-1|few
TGCGCCAGCAGCCAAGATGGGACAGCCTACGAGCAGTACTTC
CASSQDGTAYEQYF
>TRBJ2-1|NA|TRBV11-2|few
TGTGCCAGCAGCCCCCGTGCCCATGAGCAGTTCTTC
CASSPRAHEQFF
>TRBJ1-2|TRBD1|TRBV7-2|NA
TGTGCCAGCAGCCGCACAGGGGGTTTTGGCTACACCTTC
CASSRTGGFGYTF
>TRBJ2-7|NA|TRBV15|few
TGTGCCACCAGCAGATCCGGGACCGCGAAGTACTTC
CATSRSGTAKYF
>TRBJ2-3|NA|TRBV5-1|few
TGCGCCAGCAGCTCCACCGGGACTCTCGGGTTGGCGCAGTATTTT
CASSSTGTLGLAQYF
>TRBJ1-1|NA|TRBV5-1|many
TGCGCCAGCAGCTTGGAGTTGAACACTGAAGCTTTCTTT
CASSLELNTEAFF
>TRBJ1-5|TRBD1|TRBV29-1|NA
TGCAGCGTTGCCGGGACAGACAATCAGCCCCAGCATTTT
CSVAGTDNQPQHF
>TRBJ2-7|NA|TRBV4-3|many
TGCGCCAGCAGCCAAGGTCAGGGAGGTTCCTACGAGCAGTACTTC
CASSQGQGGSYEQYF
>TRBJ2-7|TRBD2|TRBV20-1|NA
TGCAGTGCTAGAGAGACTAGCGGGAGATGGAGCGAGCAGTACTTC
CSARETSGRWSEQYF
>TRBJ2-7|NA|TRBV28|few
TGTGCCAGCAGCCCCGTTTGGGTCTCGGACGAGCAGTACTTC
CASSPVWVSDEQYF
>TRBJ1-5|NA|TRBV6-2/TRBV6-3|few
TGTGCCAGCAGGGACACATACAATCAGCCCCAGCATTTT
CASRDTYNQPQHF
>TRBJ2-1|TRBD2|TRBV5-6|NA
TGTGCCAGCAGCGGACTAGCGGGAGTGGACAATGAGCAGTTCTTC
CASSGLAGVDNEQFF
>TRBJ2-7|NA|TRBV27|NA
TGTGCCAGCAGTTCTGGGGACTTCTTTCCCTACGAGCAGTACTTC
CASSSGDFFPYEQYF
>TRBJ2-1|NA|TRBV9|few
TGTGCCAGCAGCGTAGACGGTAGGAGCAATGAGCAGTTCTTC
CASSVDGRSNEQFF
>TRBJ2-7|TRBD2|TRBV7-8|NA
TGTGCCAGCACACCAAGGGAAGCGGGAGGGCCCTACGAGCAGTACTTC
CASTPREAGGPYEQYF
>TRBJ2-1|NA|TRBV9|NA
TGTGCCAGCAGCGTAGGGAGGGAGGCAGGGGTCTTTTCTGAGCAGTTCTTC
CASSVGREAGVFSEQFF
>TRBJ1-2|NA|TRBV20-1|NA
TGCAGTGCTAGAGATGGGGGGCGCAACGGCTACACCTTC
CSARDGGRNGYTF
>TRBJ2-3|NA|TRBV5-1|NA
TGCGCCAGCAGCCCCGGGACAATTCAGACCACAGATACGCAGTATTTT
CASSPGTIQTTDTQYF
>TRBJ2-3|TRBD2|TRBV5-1|NA
TGCGCCAGCAGCACGAACCCGGGACTAGCGGACACAGATACGCAGTATTTT
CASSTNPGLADTDTQYF
>TRBJ1-6|NA|TRBV6-2/TRBV6-3|NA
TGTGCCAGCAGTTACCGGGGAGGAACGACCTATAATTCACCCCTCCACTTT
CASSYRGGTTYNSPLHF
>TRBJ2-2|TRBD1|TRBV6-2/TRBV6-3|few
TGTGCCAGCAGTCACCGGGACAGGGGGGACACCGGGGAGCTGTTTTTT
CASSHRDRGDTGELFF
>TRBJ2-3|NA|TRBV20-1|NA
TGCAGTGCTCGGTCAAGCGGCGGGGGCTCCACAGATACGCAGTATTTT
CSARSSGGGSTDTQYF
>TRBJ2-7|NA|TRBV6-2/TRBV6-3|few
TGTGCCAGCAGATTGACTGCTAGCTCCTACGAGCAGTACTTC
CASRLTASSYEQYF
>TRBJ2-2|TRBD2|TRBV19|few
TGTGCCAGTACGCCGGGACTAGCCTACACCGGGGAGCTGTTTTTT
CASTPGLAYTGELFF
>TRBJ1-1|TRBD1|TRBV7-8|many
TGTGCCAGCAGCTCTCCGGGACAGGAGGGCACTGAAGCTTTCTTT
CASSSPGQEGTEAFF
>TRBJ2-7|NA|TRBV11-2|few
TGTGCCAGCAGCTTAGGCCTGGCGGGCTTTGGGTCCTACGAGCAGTACTTC
CASSLGLAGFGSYEQYF
>TRBJ1-4|TRBD1|TRBV19|NA
TGTGCCAGTAGGACTCCGGGACAGCAGATTGAAAAACTGTTTTTT
CASRTPGQQIEKLFF